The 10 T cell receptor beta chains listed next were all sequenced from one sample in a study of blood T cells in healthy people across ages. Together with a sample-barcoded 5' primer, a J-beta primer mix was included in a second PCR lasting roughly 7 to 11 cycles. One entry per CDR3 protein results from TCRdb running MiXCR on the 5' RACE reads. Of more than 1 million distinct CDR3 sequences detected, around 43% appear once; the ten largest clones hold approximately 20%. The sequenced material came from blood. These receptors were collected from a woman aged 55-75 years in good health.

The chain employs TRBV2 and TRBJ2-5; TRBD2 aligns across 11 bases. V lost 6 bases to trimming and J lost 3 bases; unmatched junction nucleotides: 3. Germline lookup yields CDR1 SNHLY and CDR2 FYNNEI. The CDR3 extends over 14 amino acids. CDR3 loop: CASRAGLAEETQYF. The DNA of the CDR3 is TGTGCCAGCAGGGCGGGACTAGCGGAAGAGACCCAGTACTTC.

The J gene is TRBJ2-1, the V gene TRBV30; the match to TRBD1 covers 8 bases. The CDR3 runs to 14 residues. Germline values: CDR1 GTSNPN, CDR2 SVGIG (reference sequence). V gave up 8 bases and J gave up 2 bases; unmatched junction bases: 8. The DNA of the CDR3 is TGTGCCCACCTACGACAGGGGACCTACAATGAGCAGTTCTTC. Translation: CAHLRQGTYNEQFF.

This clonotype has a handful of counts. The chain has TRBV12-3 or TRBV12-4 and TRBJ1-5; D unclear. V was clipped by 3 bases and J by 6 bases, with 9 bases between them. The CDR3 runs to 13 residues. The CDR3 nucleotides read TGTGCCAGCAGTTTTGGGGAGGGTCAGCCCCAGCATTTT. Amino acids: CASSFGEGQPQHF.

This clonotype has a count of ten or more. CDR3 DNA sequence: TGCGCCAGCAGAACTAGCGGGAGGGCCCAAGAGACCCAGTACTTC. Protein product: CASRTSGRAQETQYF. The J gene is TRBJ2-5, the V gene TRBV5-1; TRBD2 matches 13 bases. V was clipped by 5 bases and J by 1 base; unmatched bases: 2. This CDR3 contains 15 residues. CDR1 SGHRS and CDR2 YFSETQ come from the germline V gene.

The rearrangement joins TRBV10-2 to TRBJ1-6, with D tentatively TRBD1 (6 bases). The CDR3 runs to 16 residues. Germline lookup yields CDR1 WSHSY and CDR2 SAAADI. With 3 bases removed from V and 6 bases from J, the gap between germline ends came to 15 bases. CDR3 bases: TGCGCCAGCAGTGACGGGGGCAGGGGTAGTAATTCACCCCTCCACTTT. Its protein product is CASSDGGRGSNSPLHF.

This chain uses TRBV7-3 with TRBJ2-1; D is perhaps TRBD2 (5 bases). Germline V gene data show CDR1 as SGHTA and CDR2 as FQGTGA. V was clipped by 4 bases and J by 4 bases, with 14 bases between them. The CDR3 length is 15 residues. CDR3 protein: CASSWTATPYNEQFF. CDR3 in DNA: TGTGCCAGCAGCTGGACTGCCACTCCTTACAATGAGCAGTTCTTC.

This chain joins TRBV11-2 and TRBJ2-1, with D possibly being TRBD2 (6 bases). The CDR3 has 15 residues. Trimming took 2 bases from V and 7 from J, leaving 15 bases between them. CDR1 and CDR2 from the germline V gene are SGHAT and FQNNGV. CDR3 loop: CASSLSGGVMNEQFF. CDR3 in DNA: TGTGCCAGCAGCTTATCCGGGGGAGTAATGAATGAGCAGTTCTTC.

This clonotype has more than one count but fewer than ten. The chain recombines TRBV15 with TRBJ2-5; D is undetermined. Germline CDR1 is LNHNV and CDR2 is YYDKDF (reference sequence). V lost 0 bases, J lost 11 bases, and 19 bases lay in between. This CDR3 comprises 15 residues. CDR3 sequence: CATSRDRQPDGEQYF. DNA for the CDR3: TGTGCCACCAGCAGAGATCGGCAGCCGGACGGAGAGCAGTACTTC. Together with reference TRBV15 and TRBJ2-5, the CDR3 gives the full variable domain: DAMVIQNPRYQVTQFGKPVTLSCSQTLNHNVMYWYQQKSSQAPKLLFHYYDKDFNNEADTPDNFQSRRPNTSFCFLDIRSPGLGDTAMYLCATSRDRQPDGEQYFGPGTRLLVL.

This clonotype has more than one count but fewer than ten. V and J are TRBV10-3 and TRBJ2-5, with D hard to call. The CDR3 contains 15 residues. CDR1 and CDR2 from the germline V gene are ENHRY and SYGVKD. Trimming took 2 bases from V and 2 from J, leaving 12 bases between them. CDR3 nucleotides: TGTGCCATCAGTGAGACGGCAGGAGAACAAGAGACCCAGTACTTC. Encoded protein: CAISETAGEQETQYF.

J is TRBJ1-5 and V is TRBV10-3; D is undetermined. Germline loops: CDR1 ENHRY, CDR2 SYGVKD. Trimming shortened V by 4 bases and J by 4 bases, and 5 bases separated the two germline ends. The CDR3 has 12 residues. CDR3 DNA sequence: TGTGCCATCAGTGGAACAAATCAGCCCCAGCATTTT. Translating gives CAISGTNQPQHF.